The entry below gives a single T cell receptor beta chain sequence along with its context. Its antigen is as yet unknown. CDR3 length equals 13 residues. Trimming pared 3 bases from V and 10 bases from J, leaving 13 bases between. Germline CDR1 and CDR2: KGHSH and LQKENI. The data were taken from a study of STAT5B mutations in CD4+ large granular lymphocyte leukemia. General study results and limits: TRBV06-family usage was enriched in top patient clones (8/27) versus controls (2/35).

The table came from immunoSEQ multiplex PCR; TCRdb's copy has only in-frame clones and leaves some out. Of about 30,000 clones listed, 70% to 90% are singletons. The chain links TRBV18 to TRBJ2-1; D possibly corresponds to TRBD1 (5 bases). The sample comprised CD4+ T cells from blood buffy coats. The clonotype was recovered from a human donor in good health. In DNA, the CDR3 is TGTGCCAGCTCACCGGTGCAGGGTGGAGAGCAGTTCTTC. This gives the protein CASSPVQGGEQFF.